This T cell receptor beta chain was captured in a study of blood T cell repertoires in COVID-19. The protocol was immunoSEQ multiplex PCR, while the TCRdb copy is restricted to in-frame clones and leaves out a portion. Found here are roughly 180,000 clones, 83% of them singletons; the top ten hold under 4.5%. CDR3 size: 12 residues. V lost 5 bases and J 6 bases, leaving 10 bases between the germline ends. The V gene's germline CDR1 is SGHNT and CDR2 YENEEA. The chain recombines TRBV11-3 with TRBJ1-2, with D perhaps TRBD1 (6 bases). The sample comprised PBMCs or T cells enriched from blood (not recorded which). The TCR sequence derives from a woman between 45 and 65 years old who had recovered from COVID-19. The CDR3 loop reads CASSQGWDGYTF. The CDR3 bases are TGTGCCAGCAGCCAGGGGTGGGATGGCTACACCTTC.